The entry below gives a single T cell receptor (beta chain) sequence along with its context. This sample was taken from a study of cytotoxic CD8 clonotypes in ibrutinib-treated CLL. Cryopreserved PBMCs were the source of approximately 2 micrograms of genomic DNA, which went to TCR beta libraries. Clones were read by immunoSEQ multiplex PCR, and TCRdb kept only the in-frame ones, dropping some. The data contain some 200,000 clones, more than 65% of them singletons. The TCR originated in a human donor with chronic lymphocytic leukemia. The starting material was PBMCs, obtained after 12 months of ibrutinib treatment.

As DNA, the CDR3 is TGTGCCAGCAGTTCAGGACAGGGGAACTATGGCTACACCTTC. This encodes CASSSGQGNYGYTF. The rearrangement joins TRBV28 to TRBJ1-2, with TRBD1 matching 9 bases. CDR1 MDHEN and CDR2 SYDVKM come from the germline V gene. The V and J ends lost 4 bases and 2 bases, in that order; junction bases with no gene match: 2. The CDR3 contains 14 residues.